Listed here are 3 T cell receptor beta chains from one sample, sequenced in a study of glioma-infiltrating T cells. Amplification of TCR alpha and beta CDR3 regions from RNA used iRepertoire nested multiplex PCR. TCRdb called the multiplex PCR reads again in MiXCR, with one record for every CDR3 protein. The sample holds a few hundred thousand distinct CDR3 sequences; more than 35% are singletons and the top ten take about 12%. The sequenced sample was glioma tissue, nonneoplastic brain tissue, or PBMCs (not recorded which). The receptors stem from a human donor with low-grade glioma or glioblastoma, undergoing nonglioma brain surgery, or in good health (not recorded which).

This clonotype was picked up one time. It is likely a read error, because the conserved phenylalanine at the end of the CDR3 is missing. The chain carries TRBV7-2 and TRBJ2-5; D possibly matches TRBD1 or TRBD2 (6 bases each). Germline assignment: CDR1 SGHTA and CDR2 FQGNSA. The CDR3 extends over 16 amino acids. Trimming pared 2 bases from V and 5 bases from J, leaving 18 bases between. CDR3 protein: CASSLRPRGGGETQYS. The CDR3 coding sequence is TGTGCCAGCAGCTTAAGACCCCGAGGAGGGGGGGAGACCCAGTACTCC.

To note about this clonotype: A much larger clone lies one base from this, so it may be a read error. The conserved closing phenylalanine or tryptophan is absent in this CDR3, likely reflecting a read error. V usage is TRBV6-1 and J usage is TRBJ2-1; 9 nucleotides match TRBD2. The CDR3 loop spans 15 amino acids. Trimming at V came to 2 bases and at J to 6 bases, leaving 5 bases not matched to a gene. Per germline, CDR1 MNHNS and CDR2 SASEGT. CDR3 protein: CASSELAGPGNEQFL. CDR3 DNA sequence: TGTGCCAGCAGTGAACTAGCGGGACCCGGCAATGAGCAGTTCCTC.

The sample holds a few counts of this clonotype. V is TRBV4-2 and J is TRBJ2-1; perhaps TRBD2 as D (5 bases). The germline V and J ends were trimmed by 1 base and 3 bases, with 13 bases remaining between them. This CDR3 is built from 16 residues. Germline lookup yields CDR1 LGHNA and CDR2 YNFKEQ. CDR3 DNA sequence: TGTGCCAGCAGCCAAGCAACCGGGGAATTCTACAATGAGCAGTTCTTC. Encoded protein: CASSQATGEFYNEQFF.